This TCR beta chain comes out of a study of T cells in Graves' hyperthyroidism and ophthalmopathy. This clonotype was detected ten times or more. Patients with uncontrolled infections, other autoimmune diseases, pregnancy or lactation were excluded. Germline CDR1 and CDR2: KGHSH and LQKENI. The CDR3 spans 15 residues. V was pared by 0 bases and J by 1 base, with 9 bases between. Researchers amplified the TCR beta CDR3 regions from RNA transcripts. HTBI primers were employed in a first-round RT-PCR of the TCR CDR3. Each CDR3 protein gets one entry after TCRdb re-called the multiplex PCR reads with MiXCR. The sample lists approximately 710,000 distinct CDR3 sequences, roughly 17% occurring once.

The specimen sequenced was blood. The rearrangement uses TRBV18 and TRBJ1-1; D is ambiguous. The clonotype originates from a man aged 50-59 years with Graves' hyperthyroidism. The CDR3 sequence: CASSPPRAPNTEAFF. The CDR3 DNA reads TGTGCCAGCTCACCACCTAGGGCCCCGAACACTGAAGCTTTCTTT.